This T cell receptor beta chain was obtained from a study of blood T cells in healthy people across ages. Study-wide points: Unsorted PBMCs blocked a conclusive comparison of naive and antigen-experienced cells.

The ends lost 3 bases at V and 5 bases at J; junction bases unmatched: 8. Germline loops: CDR1 SGHNT, CDR2 YYREEE (reference sequence). This CDR3 spans 14 amino acids. As regards this clonotype: Its antigen is not identified.

A second PCR of about 7 to 12 cycles used a sample-barcoded 5' primer and a J-beta primer mix. TCRdb re-called the 5' RACE reads with MiXCR, one entry per CDR3 protein. The sample shows more than 750,000 distinct CDR3 sequences, 29% of them seen only once. A further study also used this sample, focusing on T cells of mothers and their children.

Sample: blood. V usage is TRBV5-4 and J usage is TRBJ2-7; 7 bases are shared with TRBD1. This receptor was taken from a woman in her thirties or forties in good health. The CDR3 protein is CASSSTGFSDEQYF. The CDR3 nucleotides read TGTGCCAGCAGCTCGACAGGGTTTAGCGACGAGCAGTACTTC. Complete variable domain (other parts from reference TRBV5-4 and TRBJ2-7): ETGVTQSPTHLIKTRGQQVTLRCSSQSGHNTVSWYQQALGQGPQFIFQYYREEENGRGNFPPRFSGLQFPNYSSELNVNALELDDSALYLCASSSTGFSDEQYFGPGTRLTVT.